The TCR beta chain described here comes from a study of blood T cell repertoires in COVID-19. Across the study: COVID-19 samples collected from the United States, Italy and Spain covered acute and convalescent phases. T cells, B-cell-depleted T cells, or PBMCs provided the cDNA or gDNA that served as material.

Per the original data handling: From reference gene primer amplification, estimates of nucleated cell counts were derived. The table came from immunoSEQ multiplex PCR; TCRdb's copy has only in-frame clones and leaves some out. The D gene and trimming were derived from the DNA, and the V and J assignments and clone size from that table. In the table there are approximately 83,000 clones, around 90% of which are singletons. The material sequenced was peripheral blood. This TCR was sampled from a man aged 70 or older with acute or convalescent COVID-19.

As DNA, the CDR3 is TGTGCCACCAGCAGAGATAAGTTAATTGGACAGGGGTTGAGATTAGCTAATGAAAAACTGTTTTTT. Its protein is CATSRDKLIGQGLRLANEKLFF. This rearrangement joins TRBV15 to TRBJ1-4, with 9 bases matching TRBD1. Germline CDR1 LNHNV, CDR2 YYDKDF (reference sequence). The length of the CDR3 is 22 residues. With V trimmed by 0 bases and J by 3 bases, 20 bases remained unmatched.